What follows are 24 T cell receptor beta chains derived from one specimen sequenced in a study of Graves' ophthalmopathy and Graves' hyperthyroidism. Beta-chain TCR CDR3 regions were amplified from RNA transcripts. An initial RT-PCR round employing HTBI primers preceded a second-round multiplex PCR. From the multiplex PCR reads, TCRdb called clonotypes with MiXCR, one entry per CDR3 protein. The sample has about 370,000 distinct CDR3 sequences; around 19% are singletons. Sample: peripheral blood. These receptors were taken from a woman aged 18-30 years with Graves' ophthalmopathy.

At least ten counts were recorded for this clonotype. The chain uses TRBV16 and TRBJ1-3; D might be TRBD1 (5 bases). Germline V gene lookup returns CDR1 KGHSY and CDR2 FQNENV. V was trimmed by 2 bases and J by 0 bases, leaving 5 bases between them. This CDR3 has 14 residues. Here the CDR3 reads CASSQDSSGNTIYF. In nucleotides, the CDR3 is TGTGCCAGCAGCCAAGACAGCTCTGGAAACACCATATATTTT.

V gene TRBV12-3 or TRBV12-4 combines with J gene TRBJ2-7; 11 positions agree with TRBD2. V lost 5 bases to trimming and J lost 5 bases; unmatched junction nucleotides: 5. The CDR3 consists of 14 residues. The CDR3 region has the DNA TGTGCCAGCAGTCAGGGACTAGCGGCAAACGAGCAGTACTTC. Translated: CASSQGLAANEQYF.

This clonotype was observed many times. The CDR3 reads CASSHLQGAPGTEAFF. In DNA form, the CDR3 reads TGCGCCAGCAGCCACCTACAGGGGGCTCCCGGCACTGAAGCTTTCTTT. V usage is TRBV4-3 and J usage is TRBJ1-1; 9 bases are a match to TRBD1. Germline V lookup: CDR1 LGHNA, CDR2 YSLEER. This CDR3 is 16 amino acids long. V gave up 3 bases and J gave up 4 bases; unmatched junction bases: 9.

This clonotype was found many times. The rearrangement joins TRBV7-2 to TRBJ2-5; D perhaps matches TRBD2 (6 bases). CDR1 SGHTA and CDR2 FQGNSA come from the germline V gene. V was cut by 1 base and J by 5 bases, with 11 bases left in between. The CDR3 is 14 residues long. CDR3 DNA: TGTGCCAGCAGCTTAGGTCTAGCGTGGGAGACCCAGTACTTC. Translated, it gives CASSLGLAWETQYF.

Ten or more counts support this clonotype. In DNA form, the CDR3 reads TGTGCCAGTAGCCGGAGTACAGCCTACAATCAGCCCCAGCATTTT. Its protein product is CASSRSTAYNQPQHF. The chain has TRBV19 and TRBJ1-5; D ambiguous. The length of the CDR3 is 15 residues. Germline CDR1 and CDR2: LNHDA and SQIVND (reference sequence). V lost 6 bases and J 3 bases, leaving 15 bases between the germline ends. Together with reference TRBV19 and TRBJ1-5, the CDR3 gives the full variable domain: DGGITQSPKYLFRKEGQNVTLSCEQNLNHDAMYWYRQDPGQGLRLIYYSQIVNDFQKGDIAEGYSVSREKKESFPLTVTSAQKNPTAFYLCASSRSTAYNQPQHFGDGTRLSIL.

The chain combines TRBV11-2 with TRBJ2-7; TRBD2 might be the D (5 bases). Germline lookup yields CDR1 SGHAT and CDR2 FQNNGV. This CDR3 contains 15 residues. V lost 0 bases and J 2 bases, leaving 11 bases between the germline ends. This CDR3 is CASSLDRYGTYEQYF. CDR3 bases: TGTGCCAGCAGCTTAGATCGTTACGGGACCTACGAGCAGTACTTC. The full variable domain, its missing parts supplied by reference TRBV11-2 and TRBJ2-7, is EAGVAQSPRYKIIEKRQSVAFWCNPISGHATLYWYQQILGQGPKLLIQFQNNGVVDDSQLPKDRFSAERLKGVDSTLKIQPAKLEDSAVYLCASSLDRYGTYEQYFGPGTRLTVT.

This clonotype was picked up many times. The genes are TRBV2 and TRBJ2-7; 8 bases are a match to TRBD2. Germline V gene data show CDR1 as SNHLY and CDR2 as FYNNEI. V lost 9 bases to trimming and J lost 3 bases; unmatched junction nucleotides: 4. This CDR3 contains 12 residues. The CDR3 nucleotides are TGTGCCAGTAGCGGGACTATCTACGAGCAGTACTTC. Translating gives CASSGTIYEQYF.

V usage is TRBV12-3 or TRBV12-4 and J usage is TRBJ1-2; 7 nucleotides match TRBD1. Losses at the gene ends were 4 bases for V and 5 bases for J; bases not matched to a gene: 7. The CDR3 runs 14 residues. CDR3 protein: CASSSLQGKYGYTF. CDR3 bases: TGTGCCAGCAGTTCACTACAGGGGAAGTATGGCTACACCTTC.

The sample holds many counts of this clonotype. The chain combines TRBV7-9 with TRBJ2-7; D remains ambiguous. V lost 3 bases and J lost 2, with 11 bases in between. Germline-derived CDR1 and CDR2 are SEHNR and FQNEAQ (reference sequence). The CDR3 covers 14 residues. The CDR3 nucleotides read TGTGCCAGCAGCTTTCAGTATCCCACCTACGAGCAGTACTTC. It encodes CASSFQYPTYEQYF.

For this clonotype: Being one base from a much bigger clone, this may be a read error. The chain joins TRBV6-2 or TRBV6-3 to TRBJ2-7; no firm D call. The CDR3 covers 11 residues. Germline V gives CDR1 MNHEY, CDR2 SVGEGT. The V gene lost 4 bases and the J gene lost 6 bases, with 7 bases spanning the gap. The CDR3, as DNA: TGTGCCAGCAGTTGGGGTTTCGAGCAGTACTTC. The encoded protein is CASSWGFEQYF.

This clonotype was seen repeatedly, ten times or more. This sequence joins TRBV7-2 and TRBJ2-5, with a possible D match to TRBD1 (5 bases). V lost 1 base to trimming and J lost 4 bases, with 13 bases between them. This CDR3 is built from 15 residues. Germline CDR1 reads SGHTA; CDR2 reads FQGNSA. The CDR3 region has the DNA TGTGCCAGCAGCTTAGTTTATGAAGGGGTAGAGACCCAGTACTTC. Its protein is CASSLVYEGVETQYF.

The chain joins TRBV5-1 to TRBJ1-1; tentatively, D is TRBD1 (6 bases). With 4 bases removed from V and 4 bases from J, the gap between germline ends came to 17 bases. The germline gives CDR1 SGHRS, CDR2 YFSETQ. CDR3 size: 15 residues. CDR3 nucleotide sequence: TGCGCCAGCAGCAATCGACAGGATCGAGGCACTGAAGCTTTCTTT. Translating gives CASSNRQDRGTEAFF.

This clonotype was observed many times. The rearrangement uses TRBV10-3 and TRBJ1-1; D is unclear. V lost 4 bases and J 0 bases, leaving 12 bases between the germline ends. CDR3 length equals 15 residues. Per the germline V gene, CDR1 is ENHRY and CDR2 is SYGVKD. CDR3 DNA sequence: TGTGCCATCAGTGGAGCCTCGGGCCTGAACACTGAAGCTTTCTTT. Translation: CAISGASGLNTEAFF.

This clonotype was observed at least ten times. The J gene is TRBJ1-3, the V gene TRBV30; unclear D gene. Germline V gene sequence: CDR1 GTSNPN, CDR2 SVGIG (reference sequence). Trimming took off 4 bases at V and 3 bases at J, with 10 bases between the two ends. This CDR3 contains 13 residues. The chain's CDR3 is CAWKENSGNTIYF. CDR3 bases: TGTGCCTGGAAAGAGAACAGTGGAAACACCATATATTTT.

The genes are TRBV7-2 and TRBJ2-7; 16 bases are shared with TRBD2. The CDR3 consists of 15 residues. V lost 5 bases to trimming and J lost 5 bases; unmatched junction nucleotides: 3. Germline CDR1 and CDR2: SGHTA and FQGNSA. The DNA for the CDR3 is TGTGCCAGCAGCCATGGGACTAGCGGGAGGGACGAGCAGTACTTC. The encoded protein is CASSHGTSGRDEQYF.

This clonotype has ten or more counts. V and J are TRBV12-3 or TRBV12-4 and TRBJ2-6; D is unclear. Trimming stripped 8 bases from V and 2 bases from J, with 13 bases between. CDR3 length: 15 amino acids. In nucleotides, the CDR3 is TGTGCCAGCCCCCAAGACGGAACTGGGGCCAACGTCCTGACTTTC. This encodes CASPQDGTGANVLTF.

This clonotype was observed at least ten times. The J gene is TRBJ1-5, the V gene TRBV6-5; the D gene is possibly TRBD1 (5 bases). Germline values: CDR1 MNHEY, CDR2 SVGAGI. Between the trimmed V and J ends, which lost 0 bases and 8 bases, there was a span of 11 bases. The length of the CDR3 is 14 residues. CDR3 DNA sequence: TGTGCCAGCAGTTACTCGATGGGGGGGGAGCCCCAGCATTTT. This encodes CASSYSMGGEPQHF.

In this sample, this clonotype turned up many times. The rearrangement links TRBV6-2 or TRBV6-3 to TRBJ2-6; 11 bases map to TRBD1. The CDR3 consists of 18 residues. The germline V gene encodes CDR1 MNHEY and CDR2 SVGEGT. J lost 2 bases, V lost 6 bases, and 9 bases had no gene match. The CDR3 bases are TGTGCCAGCAGAGGGGGACAGGGGGTTGGAACTGGGGCCAACGTCCTGACTTTC. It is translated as CASRGGQGVGTGANVLTF.

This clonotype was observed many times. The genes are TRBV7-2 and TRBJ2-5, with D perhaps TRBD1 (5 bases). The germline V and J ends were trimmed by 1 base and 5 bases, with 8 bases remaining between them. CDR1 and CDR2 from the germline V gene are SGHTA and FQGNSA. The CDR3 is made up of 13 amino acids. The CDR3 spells CASSLEAGETQYF. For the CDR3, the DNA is TGTGCCAGCAGCTTAGAGGCAGGGGAGACCCAGTACTTC.

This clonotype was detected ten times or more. The CDR3 sequence: CASSFTSGPRWLFF. The CDR3 DNA reads TGTGCCAGCAGCTTTACTAGCGGGCCTCGCTGGCTGTTTTTT. The chain has TRBV27 and TRBJ2-2; 9 bases line up with TRBD2. The V and J ends lost 6 bases and 13 bases, in that order; junction bases with no gene match: 12. CDR1 is MNHEY, CDR2 SMNVEV, per germline (reference sequence). The CDR3 is 14 amino acids.

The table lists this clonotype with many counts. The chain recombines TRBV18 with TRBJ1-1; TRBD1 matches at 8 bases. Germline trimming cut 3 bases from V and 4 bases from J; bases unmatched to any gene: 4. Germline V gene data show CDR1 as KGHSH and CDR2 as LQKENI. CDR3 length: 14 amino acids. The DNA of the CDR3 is TGTGCCAGCTCACCCAGGGGGCGAACCACTGAAGCTTTCTTT. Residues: CASSPRGRTTEAFF.

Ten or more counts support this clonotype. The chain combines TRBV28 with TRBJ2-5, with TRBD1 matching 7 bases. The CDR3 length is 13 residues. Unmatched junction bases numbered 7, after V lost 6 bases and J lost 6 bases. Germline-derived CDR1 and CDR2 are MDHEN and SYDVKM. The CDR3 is CASRGTVGKTQYF. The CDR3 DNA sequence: TGTGCCAGCAGAGGGACAGTCGGCAAGACCCAGTACTTC.

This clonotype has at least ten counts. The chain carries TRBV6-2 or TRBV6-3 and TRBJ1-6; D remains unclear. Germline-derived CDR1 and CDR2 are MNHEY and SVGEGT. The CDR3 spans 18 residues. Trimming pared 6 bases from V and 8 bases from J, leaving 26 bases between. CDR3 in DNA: TGTGCCAGCAGACCGATGAAACTCGCTACCCTAGTTGATTCACCCCTCCACTTT. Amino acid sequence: CASRPMKLATLVDSPLHF.

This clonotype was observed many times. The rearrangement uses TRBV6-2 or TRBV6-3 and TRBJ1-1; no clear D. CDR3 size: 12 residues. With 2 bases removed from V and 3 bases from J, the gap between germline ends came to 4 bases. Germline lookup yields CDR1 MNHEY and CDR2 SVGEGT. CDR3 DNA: TGTGCCAGCAGTTACCGCTACACTGAAGCTTTCTTT. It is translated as CASSYRYTEAFF.